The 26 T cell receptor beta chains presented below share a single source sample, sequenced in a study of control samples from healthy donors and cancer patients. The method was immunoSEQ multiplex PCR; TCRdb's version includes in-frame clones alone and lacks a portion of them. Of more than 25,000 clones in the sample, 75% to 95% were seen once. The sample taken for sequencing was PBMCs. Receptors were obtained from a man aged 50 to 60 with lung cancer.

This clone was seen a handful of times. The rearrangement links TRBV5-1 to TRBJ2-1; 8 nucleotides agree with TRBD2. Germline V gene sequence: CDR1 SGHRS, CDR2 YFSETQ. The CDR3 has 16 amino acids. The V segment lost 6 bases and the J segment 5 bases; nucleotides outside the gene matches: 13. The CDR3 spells CASIGAGDLRDNEQFF. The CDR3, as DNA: TGCGCCAGCATTGGAGCGGGGGACCTCCGGGACAATGAGCAGTTCTTC.

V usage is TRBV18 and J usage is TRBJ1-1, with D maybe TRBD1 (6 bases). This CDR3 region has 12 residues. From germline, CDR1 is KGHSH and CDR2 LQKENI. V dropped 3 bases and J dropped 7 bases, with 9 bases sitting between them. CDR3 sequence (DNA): TGTGCCAGCTCACCCGAGGACAGTGAAGCTTTCTTT. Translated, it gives CASSPEDSEAFF.

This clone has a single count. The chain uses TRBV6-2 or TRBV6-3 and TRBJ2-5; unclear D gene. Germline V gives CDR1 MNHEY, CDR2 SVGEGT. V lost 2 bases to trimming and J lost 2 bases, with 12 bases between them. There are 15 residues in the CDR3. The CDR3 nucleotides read TGTGCCAGCAGTTACGACGAAGGGATTCAAGAGACCCAGTACTTC. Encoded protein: CASSYDEGIQETQYF.

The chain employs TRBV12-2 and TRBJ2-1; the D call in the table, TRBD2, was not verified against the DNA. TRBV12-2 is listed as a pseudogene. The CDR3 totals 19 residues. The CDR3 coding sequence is TGTGCAAGTCGCTTAGCGTTTGGGGCCGTTAGACTAGCGGGCAATGAGCAGTTCTTC. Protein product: CASRLAFGAVRLAGNEQFF.

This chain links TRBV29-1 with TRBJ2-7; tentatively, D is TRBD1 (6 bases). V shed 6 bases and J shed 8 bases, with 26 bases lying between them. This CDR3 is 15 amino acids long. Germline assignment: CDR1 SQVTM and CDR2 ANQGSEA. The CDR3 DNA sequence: TGCAGCGTGCGACTCGGACAGTCGGCAACCGAGCAGCAGTACTTC. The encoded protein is CSVRLGQSATEQQYF.

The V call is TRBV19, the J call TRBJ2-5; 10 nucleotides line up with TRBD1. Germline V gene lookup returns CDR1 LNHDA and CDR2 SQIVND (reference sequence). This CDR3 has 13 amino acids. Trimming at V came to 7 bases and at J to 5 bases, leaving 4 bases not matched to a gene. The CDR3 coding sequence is TGTGCCAGTATCGGACAGGGGGGGGAGACCCAGTACTTC. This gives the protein CASIGQGGETQYF.

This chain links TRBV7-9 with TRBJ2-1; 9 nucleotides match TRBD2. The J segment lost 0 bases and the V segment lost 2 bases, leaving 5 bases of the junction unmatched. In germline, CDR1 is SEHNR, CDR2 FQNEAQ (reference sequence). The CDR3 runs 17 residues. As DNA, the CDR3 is TGTGCCAGCAGCTTATATGCGGGGGGGTACTCCTACAATGAGCAGTTCTTC. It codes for CASSLYAGGYSYNEQFF.

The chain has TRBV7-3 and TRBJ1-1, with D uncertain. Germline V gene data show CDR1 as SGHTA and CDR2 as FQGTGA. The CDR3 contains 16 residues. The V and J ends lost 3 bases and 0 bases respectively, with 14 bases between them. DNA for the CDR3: TGTGCCAGCAGCTTCTCTTACACACTTATGAACACTGAAGCTTTCTTT. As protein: CASSFSYTLMNTEAFF.

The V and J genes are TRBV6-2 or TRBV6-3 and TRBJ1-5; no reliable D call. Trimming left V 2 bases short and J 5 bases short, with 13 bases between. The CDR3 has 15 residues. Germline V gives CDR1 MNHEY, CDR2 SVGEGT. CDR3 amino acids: CASSYVGLQYQPQHF. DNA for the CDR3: TGTGCCAGCAGTTACGTAGGGCTCCAATATCAGCCCCAGCATTTT.

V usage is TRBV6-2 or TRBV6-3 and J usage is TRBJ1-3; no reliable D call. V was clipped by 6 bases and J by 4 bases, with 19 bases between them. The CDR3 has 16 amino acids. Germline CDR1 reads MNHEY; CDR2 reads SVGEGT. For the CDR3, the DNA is TGTGCCAGCAGCCGTAGAGTACTGCCCAGGGGAAACACCATATATTTT. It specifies CASSRRVLPRGNTIYF.

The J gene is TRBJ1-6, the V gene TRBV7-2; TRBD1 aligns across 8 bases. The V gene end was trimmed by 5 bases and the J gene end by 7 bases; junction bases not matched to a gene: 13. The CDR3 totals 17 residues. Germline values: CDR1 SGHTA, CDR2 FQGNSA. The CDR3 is CASSTRTGRGGNSPLHF. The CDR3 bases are TGTGCCAGCAGCACCCGGACAGGGAGAGGTGGCAATTCACCCCTCCACTTT.

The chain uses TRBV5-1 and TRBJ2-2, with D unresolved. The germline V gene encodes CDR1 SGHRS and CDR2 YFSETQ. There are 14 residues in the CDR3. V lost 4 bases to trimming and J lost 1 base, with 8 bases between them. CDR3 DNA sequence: TGCGCCAGCAGCCCGCCCATGAACACCGGGGAGCTGTTTTTT. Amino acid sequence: CASSPPMNTGELFF.

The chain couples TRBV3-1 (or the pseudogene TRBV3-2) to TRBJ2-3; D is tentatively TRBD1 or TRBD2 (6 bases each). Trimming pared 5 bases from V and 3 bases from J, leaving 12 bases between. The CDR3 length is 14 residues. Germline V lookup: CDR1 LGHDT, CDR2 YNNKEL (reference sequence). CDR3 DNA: TGTGCCAGCAGCAAGGGGGGATTAACAGATACGCAGTATTTT. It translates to CASSKGGLTDTQYF.

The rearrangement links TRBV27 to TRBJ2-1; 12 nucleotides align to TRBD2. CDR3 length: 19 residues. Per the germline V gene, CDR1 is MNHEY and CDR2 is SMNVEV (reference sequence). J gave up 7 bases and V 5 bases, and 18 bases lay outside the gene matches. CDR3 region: CASSTRGLAGSQNRNEQFF. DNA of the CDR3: TGTGCCAGCAGTACACGGGGACTAGCGGGTTCCCAAAACCGAAATGAGCAGTTCTTC.

CDR3 in amino acids: CASIPDRGSTEQYF. In nucleotides, the CDR3 is TGTGCCAGCATCCCCGACAGGGGCTCTACGGAGCAGTACTTC. The V call is TRBV5-4, the J call TRBJ2-7; 8 bases are a match to TRBD1. The CDR3 has 14 amino acids. Germline V gene lookup returns CDR1 SGHNT and CDR2 YYREEE (reference sequence). V lost 6 bases and J lost 7; bases outside the gene matches: 12.

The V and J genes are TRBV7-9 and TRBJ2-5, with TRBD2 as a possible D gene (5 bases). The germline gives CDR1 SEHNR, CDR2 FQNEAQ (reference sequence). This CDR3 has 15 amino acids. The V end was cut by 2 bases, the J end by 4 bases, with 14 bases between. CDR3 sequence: CASSLNRRNRETQYF. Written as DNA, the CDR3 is TGTGCCAGCAGCTTAAATAGGAGGAACCGAGAGACCCAGTACTTC.

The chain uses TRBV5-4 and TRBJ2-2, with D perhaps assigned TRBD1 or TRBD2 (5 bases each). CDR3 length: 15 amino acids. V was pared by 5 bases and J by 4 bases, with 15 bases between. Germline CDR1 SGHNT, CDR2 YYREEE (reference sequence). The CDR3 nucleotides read TGTGCCAGCAGAGAGGGGTCACAATCCACCGGGGAGCTGTTTTTT. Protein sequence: CASREGSQSTGELFF.

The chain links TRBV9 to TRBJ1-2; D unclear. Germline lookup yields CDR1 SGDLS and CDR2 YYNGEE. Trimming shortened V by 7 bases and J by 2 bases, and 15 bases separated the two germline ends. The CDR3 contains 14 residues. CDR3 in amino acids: CASLPPARNYGYTF. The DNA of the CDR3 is TGTGCCAGCTTACCCCCCGCCAGGAACTATGGCTACACCTTC.

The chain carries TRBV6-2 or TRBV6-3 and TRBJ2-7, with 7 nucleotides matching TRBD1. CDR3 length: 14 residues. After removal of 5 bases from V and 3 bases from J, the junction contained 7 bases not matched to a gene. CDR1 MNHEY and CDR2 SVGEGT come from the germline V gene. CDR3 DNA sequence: TGTGCCAGCAGTAAACCGGGACAGCTCTACGAGCAGTACTTC. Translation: CASSKPGQLYEQYF.

CDR3 loop: CASSWGVGTENTEAFF. In DNA, the CDR3 is TGTGCCAGCAGCTGGGGGGTCGGGACGGAGAACACTGAAGCTTTCTTT. The V and J genes are TRBV11-3 and TRBJ1-1; tentative D call: TRBD1 (5 bases). CDR1 is SGHNT, CDR2 YENEEA, per germline. This CDR3 has 16 residues. Trimming removed 4 bases at V and 1 base at J, with 16 bases between.

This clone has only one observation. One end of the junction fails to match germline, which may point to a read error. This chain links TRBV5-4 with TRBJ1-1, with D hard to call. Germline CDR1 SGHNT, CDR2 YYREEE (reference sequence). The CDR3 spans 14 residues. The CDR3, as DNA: TGTGTCAGCAGCTTGGTGAACGCCGGCCATGAAGCTTTCTTT. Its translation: CVSSLVNAGHEAFF.

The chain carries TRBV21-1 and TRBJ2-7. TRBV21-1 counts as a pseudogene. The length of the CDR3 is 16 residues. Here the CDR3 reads CALVRRERGRTYEQYF. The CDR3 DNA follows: TGTGCGCTGGTCCGACGCGAGAGGGGCAGAACCTACGAGCAGTACTTC.

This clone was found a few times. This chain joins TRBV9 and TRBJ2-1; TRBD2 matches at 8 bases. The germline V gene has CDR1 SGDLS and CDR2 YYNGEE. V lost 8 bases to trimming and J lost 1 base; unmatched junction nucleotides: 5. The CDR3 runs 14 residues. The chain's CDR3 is CASGTSGSYNEQFF. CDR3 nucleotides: TGTGCCAGTGGAACTAGCGGTTCCTACAATGAGCAGTTCTTC.

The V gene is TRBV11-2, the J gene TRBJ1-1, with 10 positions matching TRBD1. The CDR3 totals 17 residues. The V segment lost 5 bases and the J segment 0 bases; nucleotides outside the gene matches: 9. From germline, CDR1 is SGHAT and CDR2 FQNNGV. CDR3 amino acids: CASSTAGTGALNTEAFF. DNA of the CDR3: TGTGCCAGCAGCACGGCCGGGACAGGGGCATTGAACACTGAAGCTTTCTTT.

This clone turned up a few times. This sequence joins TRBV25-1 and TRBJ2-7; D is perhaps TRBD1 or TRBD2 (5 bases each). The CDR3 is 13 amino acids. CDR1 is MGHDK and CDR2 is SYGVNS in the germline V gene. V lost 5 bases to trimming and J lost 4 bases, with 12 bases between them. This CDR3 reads CASSPLGPYEQYF. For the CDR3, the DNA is TGTGCCAGCAGTCCCCTGGGACCGTACGAGCAGTACTTC.

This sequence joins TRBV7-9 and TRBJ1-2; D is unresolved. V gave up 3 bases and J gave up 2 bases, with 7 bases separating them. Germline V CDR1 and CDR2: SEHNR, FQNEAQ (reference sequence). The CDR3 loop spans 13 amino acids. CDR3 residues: CASSLGQNYGYTF. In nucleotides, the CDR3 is TGTGCCAGCAGCTTGGGCCAGAACTATGGCTACACCTTC.